This T cell receptor beta chain was retrieved from a study of cytotoxic CD8 clonotypes in ibrutinib-treated CLL. Whole-study context: Patient counts were around 12 relapsed/refractory, roughly 15 treatment-naive and some 17 IGHV unmutated.

TCRdb's table, derived via immunoSEQ multiplex PCR, lists solely in-frame clones and lacks some. This sample yields some 140,000 clones, of which more than 85% are seen a single time; about 10% belongs to the top ten. There are 15 residues in the CDR3. The germline gives CDR1 SGHAT, CDR2 FQDESV (reference sequence). V lost 6 bases, J lost 3 bases, and 17 bases lay in between. Sample: PBMCs, taken after 12 months of ibrutinib treatment. The origin of this receptor is a human donor with chronic lymphocytic leukemia. The chain joins TRBV11-1 to TRBJ1-1; D perhaps matches TRBD1 (5 bases). The CDR3 is CASSSGGLGDTEAFF. In DNA form, the CDR3 reads TGTGCCAGCAGTTCCGGGGGGTTGGGGGACACTGAAGCTTTCTTT.